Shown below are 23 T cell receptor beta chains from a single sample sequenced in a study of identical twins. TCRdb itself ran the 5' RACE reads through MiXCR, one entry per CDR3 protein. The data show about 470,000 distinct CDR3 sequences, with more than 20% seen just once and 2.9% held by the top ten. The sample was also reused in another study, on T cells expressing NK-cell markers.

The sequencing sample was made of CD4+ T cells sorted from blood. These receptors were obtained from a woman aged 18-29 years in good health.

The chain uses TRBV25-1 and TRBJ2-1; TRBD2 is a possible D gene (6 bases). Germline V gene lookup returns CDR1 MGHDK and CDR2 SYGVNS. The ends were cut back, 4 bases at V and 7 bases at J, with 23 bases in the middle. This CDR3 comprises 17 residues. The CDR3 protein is CASSALRTTRGNNEQFF. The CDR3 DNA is TGTGCCAGCAGTGCGCTCCGCACAACCCGGGGGAATAATGAGCAGTTCTTC.

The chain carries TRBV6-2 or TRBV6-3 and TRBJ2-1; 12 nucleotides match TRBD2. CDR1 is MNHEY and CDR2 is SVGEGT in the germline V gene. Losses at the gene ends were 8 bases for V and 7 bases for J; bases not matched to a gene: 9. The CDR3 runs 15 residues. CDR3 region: CASASGTSGLNEQFF. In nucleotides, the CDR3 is TGTGCCAGCGCCTCCGGGACTAGCGGGTTAAATGAGCAGTTCTTC.

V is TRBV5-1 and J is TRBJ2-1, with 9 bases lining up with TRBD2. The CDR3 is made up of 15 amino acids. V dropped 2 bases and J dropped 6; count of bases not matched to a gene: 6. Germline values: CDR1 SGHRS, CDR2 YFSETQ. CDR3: CASSLRTSVPNEQFF. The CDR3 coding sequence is TGCGCCAGCAGCTTAAGGACTAGCGTTCCCAATGAGCAGTTCTTC.

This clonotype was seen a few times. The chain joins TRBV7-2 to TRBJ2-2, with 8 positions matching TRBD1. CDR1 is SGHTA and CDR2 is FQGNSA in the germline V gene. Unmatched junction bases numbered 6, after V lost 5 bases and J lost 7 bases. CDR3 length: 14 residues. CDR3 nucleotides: TGTGCCAGCAGCCCTAGACAGGGGAACGGGGAGCTGTTTTTT. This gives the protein CASSPRQGNGELFF.

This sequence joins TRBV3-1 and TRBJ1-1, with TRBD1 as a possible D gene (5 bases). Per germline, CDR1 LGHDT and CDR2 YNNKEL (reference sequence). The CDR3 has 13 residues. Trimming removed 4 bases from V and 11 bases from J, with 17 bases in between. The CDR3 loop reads CASSPQRGGSAFF. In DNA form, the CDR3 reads TGTGCCAGCAGCCCACAAAGGGGCGGGTCGGCTTTCTTT.

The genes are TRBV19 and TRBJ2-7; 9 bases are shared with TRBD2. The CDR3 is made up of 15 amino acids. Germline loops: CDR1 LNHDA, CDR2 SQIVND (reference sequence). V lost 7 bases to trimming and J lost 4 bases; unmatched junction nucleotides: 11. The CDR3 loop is CASTVGAGGLYEQYF. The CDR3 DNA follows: TGTGCCAGTACTGTCGGAGCGGGAGGTCTATACGAGCAGTACTTC.

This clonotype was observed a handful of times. CDR3 coding DNA: TGCAGCGTTCGTCGTGATTACAATGAGCAGTTCTTC. Amino acids: CSVRRDYNEQFF. This chain uses TRBV29-1 with TRBJ2-1; the D is unclear. This CDR3 is built from 12 residues. V was trimmed by 5 bases and J by 4 bases, leaving 9 bases between them. The germline gives CDR1 SQVTM, CDR2 ANQGSEA.

The CDR3 spells CASNRGQFNYGYTF. CDR3 DNA sequence: TGTGCCAGCAACCGAGGACAGTTTAACTATGGCTACACCTTC. The chain combines TRBV6-1 with TRBJ1-2; possible D gene TRBD1, 6 bases. The length of the CDR3 is 14 residues. Germline assignment: CDR1 MNHNS and CDR2 SASEGT. Trimming shortened V by 7 bases and J by 1 base, and 13 bases separated the two germline ends.

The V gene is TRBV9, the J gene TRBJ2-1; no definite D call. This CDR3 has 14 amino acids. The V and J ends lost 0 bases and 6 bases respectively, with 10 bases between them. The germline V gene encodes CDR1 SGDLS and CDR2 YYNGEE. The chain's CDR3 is CASSVDGLSNEQFF. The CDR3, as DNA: TGTGCCAGCAGCGTAGACGGGTTGAGCAATGAGCAGTTCTTC.

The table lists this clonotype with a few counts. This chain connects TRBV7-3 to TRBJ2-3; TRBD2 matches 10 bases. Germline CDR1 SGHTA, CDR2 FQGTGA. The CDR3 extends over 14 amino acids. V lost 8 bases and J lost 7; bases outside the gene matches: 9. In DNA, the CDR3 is TGTGCCAGCTCCGCTACTAGCGGGGCCAATACGCAGTATTTT. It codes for CASSATSGANTQYF.

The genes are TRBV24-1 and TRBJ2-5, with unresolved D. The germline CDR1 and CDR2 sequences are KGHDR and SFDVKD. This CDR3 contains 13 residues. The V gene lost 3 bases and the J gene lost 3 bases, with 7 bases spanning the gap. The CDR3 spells CATSDDGEETQYF. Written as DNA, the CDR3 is TGTGCCACCAGTGATGATGGTGAAGAGACCCAGTACTTC.

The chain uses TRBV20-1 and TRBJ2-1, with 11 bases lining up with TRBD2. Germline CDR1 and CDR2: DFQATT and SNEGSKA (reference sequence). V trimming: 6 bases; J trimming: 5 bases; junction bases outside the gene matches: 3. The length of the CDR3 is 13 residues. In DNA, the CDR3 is TGCAGTGCCGGGGGACTAGCGGACAATGAGCAGTTCTTC. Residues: CSAGGLADNEQFF.

CDR3: CASSPGTGHSYEQYF. The CDR3, as DNA: TGCGCCAGCAGCCCCGGGACAGGCCACTCCTACGAGCAGTACTTC. This chain links TRBV5-1 with TRBJ2-7; 8 bases line up with TRBD1. J lost 0 bases, V lost 4 bases, and 6 bases had no gene match. The V gene's germline CDR1 is SGHRS and CDR2 YFSETQ. CDR3 length: 15 amino acids.

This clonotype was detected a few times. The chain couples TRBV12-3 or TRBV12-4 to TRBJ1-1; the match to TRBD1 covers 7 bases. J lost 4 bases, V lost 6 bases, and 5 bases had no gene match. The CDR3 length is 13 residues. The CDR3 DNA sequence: TGTGCCAGCAGCCCGAACAGGGGCACTGAAGCTTTCTTT. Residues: CASSPNRGTEAFF.

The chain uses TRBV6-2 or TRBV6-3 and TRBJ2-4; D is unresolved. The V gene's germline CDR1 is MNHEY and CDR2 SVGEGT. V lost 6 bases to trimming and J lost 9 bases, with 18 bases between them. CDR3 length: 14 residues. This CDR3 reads CASRSQEIESIQYF. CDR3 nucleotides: TGTGCCAGCAGATCCCAGGAGATAGAGAGCATTCAGTACTTC.

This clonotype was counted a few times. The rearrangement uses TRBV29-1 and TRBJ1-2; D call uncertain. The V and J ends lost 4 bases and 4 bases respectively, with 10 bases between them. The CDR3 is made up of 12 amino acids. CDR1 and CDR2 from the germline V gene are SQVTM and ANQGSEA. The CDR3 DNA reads TGCAGCGTTGGCCGAGGCAGCTATGGCTACACCTTC. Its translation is CSVGRGSYGYTF.

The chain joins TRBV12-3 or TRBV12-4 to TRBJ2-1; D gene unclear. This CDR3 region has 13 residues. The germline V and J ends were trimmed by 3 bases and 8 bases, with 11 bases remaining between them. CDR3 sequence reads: CASSFNTFDEQFF. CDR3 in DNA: TGTGCCAGCAGTTTTAATACGTTTGATGAGCAGTTCTTC.

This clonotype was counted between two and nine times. CDR3 region: CASSPGTGSLQPQHF. CDR3 DNA: TGTGCCAGCAGTCCCGGGACAGGGAGCCTCCAGCCCCAGCATTTT. The V gene is TRBV12-3 or TRBV12-4, the J gene TRBJ1-5; 9 nucleotides align to TRBD1. V lost 5 bases, J lost 7 bases, and 9 bases stayed unmatched. The CDR3 has 15 residues.

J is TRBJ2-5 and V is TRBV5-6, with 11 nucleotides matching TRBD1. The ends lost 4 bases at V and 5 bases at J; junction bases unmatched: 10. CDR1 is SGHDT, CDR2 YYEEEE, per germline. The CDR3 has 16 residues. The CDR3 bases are TGTGCCAGCAGCCCCGCGGGACAGGGGGACCGCGAGACCCAGTACTTC. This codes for CASSPAGQGDRETQYF.

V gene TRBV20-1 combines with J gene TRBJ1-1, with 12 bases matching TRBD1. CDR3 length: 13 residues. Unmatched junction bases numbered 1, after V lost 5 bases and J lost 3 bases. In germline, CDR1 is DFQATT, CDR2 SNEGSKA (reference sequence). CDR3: CSAGDRGHTEAFF. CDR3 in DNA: TGCAGTGCTGGGGACAGGGGGCACACTGAAGCTTTCTTT.

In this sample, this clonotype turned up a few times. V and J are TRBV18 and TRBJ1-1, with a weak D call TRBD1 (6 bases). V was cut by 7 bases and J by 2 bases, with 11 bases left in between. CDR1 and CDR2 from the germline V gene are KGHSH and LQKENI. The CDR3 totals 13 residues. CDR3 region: CASCPQGNTEAFF. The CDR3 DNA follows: TGTGCCAGCTGTCCACAGGGTAACACTGAAGCTTTCTTT.

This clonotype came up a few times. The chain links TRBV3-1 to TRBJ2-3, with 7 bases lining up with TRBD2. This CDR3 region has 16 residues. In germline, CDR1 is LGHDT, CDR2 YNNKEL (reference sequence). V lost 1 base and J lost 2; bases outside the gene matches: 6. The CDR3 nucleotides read TGTGCCAGCAGCCAAGTCAGGGACTACTACACAGATACGCAGTATTTT. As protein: CASSQVRDYYTDTQYF.

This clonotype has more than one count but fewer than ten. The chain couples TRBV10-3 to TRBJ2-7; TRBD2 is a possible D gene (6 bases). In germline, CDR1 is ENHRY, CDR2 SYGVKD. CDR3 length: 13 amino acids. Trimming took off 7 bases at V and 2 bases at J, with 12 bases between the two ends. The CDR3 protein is CAINRDLTYEQYF. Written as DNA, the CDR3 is TGTGCCATCAATCGGGACTTAACCTACGAGCAGTACTTC.